This TCR beta chain originates from a study of T cell responses to AZD1222 COVID-19 vaccine. Generated by immunoSEQ multiplex PCR, the TCRdb table keeps only in-frame clones and is missing some. The sample holds approximately 180,000 clones; approximately 92% are singletons and the top ten take around 0.93%. For this clone: As yet, its antigen is unknown.

Trimming took 1 base from V and 4 from J, leaving 11 bases between them. The CDR3 runs 16 residues. Per germline, CDR1 LGHDT and CDR2 YNNKEL (reference sequence). General observations from the study: The study found vaccine-associated CD4 TCRs spanning spike, dominant at 160-218 and 743-854. The donor group comprised mostly white British people and more females; the analysis possibly underestimated clonal diversity. Only after the peak T cell response were repertoires sampled.

This TCR came from an adult who received the MenACWY meningococcal vaccine as a control. J is TRBJ1-6 and V is TRBV3-1 (or the pseudogene TRBV3-2), with D possibly TRBD1 on 5 matching bases. The material was peripheral blood, obtained 28 days after the second dose of the MenACWY control vaccine. The DNA of the CDR3 is TGTGCCAGCAGCCAAGGTAGACAGAGTTATAATTCACCCCTCCACTTT. This codes for CASSQGRQSYNSPLHF.